This is a list of T cell receptor beta chains from one sample in a study of blood T cell repertoires in COVID-19. Profiling relied on immunoSEQ multiplex PCR, and the TCRdb table lists in-frame clones only, not all of them. The table includes some 100,000 clones, roughly 92% detected once. The sample comprised peripheral blood. Source of these receptors: a man between 65 and 85 years old with acute or convalescent COVID-19. The CDR3 runs from the conserved cysteine through the conserved F or W. A D gene is named only where the DNA matches it firmly. For some rows the clone size is stated as once, few or many, or as a class when expanded; others skip it.

d_call,v_call,clone_size,j_call,cdr3_aa,cdr3_nt
NA,TRBV12-3/TRBV12-4,NA,TRBJ1-1,CASTLGGTEAFF,TGTGCCAGCACTTTGGGGGGCACTGAAGCTTTCTTT
TRBD2,TRBV7-3,NA,TRBJ2-7,CASSDGGRQYF,TGTGCCAGCAGCGACGGGGGGAGGCAGTACTTC
NA,TRBV27,NA,TRBJ1-3,CASSSTGVGNTIYF,TGTGCCAGCAGTTCGACCGGGGTCGGAAACACCATATATTTT
TRBD1,TRBV9,NA,TRBJ1-1,CASSVGTGRTEAFF,TGTGCCAGCAGCGTAGGGACAGGGAGGACTGAAGCTTTCTTT
TRBD2,TRBV5-4,NA,TRBJ2-2,CASSGTSTGELFF,TGTGCCAGCAGCGGGACTAGCACCGGGGAGCTGTTTTTT
NA,TRBV11-2,NA,TRBJ2-1,CASSTRTNTRPDKGQFF,TGTGCCAGCAGCACGCGGACTAACACTCGACCCGATAAAGGGCAGTTCTTC
TRBD1,TRBV28,few,TRBJ2-2,CASSYRGCTGELFF,TGTGCCAGCAGCTACAGGGGTTGTACCGGGGAGCTGTTTTTT
TRBD2,TRBV18,once,TRBJ2-3,CASSPNSGASTDTQYF,TGTGCCAGCTCACCAAATAGCGGGGCAAGCACAGATACGCAGTATTTT
TRBD1,TRBV3-1/TRBV3-2,NA,TRBJ1-6,CASSHGDRAWNSPLHF,TGTGCCAGCAGCCATGGGGACAGGGCATGGAATTCACCCCTCCACTTT
NA,TRBV7-9,NA,TRBJ1-1,CASSLGQGNTEAFF,TGTGCCAGCAGCTTAGGGCAGGGAAACACTGAAGCTTTCTTT
TRBD2,TRBV5-1,NA,TRBJ2-2,CASSLARGGYTGELFF,TGCGCCAGCAGCTTGGCTCGCGGGGGATACACCGGGGAGCTGTTTTTT
TRBD1,TRBV19,NA,TRBJ1-5,CASTEQGINQPQHF,TGTGCCAGTACCGAACAGGGGATCAATCAGCCCCAGCATTTT
TRBD2,TRBV5-6,NA,TRBJ2-7,CASSLAERGEQYF,TGTGCCAGCAGCTTGGCTGAGCGGGGCGAGCAGTACTTC
NA,TRBV9,NA,TRBJ2-1,CASSVVLTGEQFF,TGTGCCAGCAGCGTAGTTCTAACGGGTGAGCAGTTCTTC
NA,TRBV5-1,few,TRBJ1-2,CASSNQGDYGYTF,TGCGCCAGCAGTAACCAGGGTGACTATGGCTACACCTTC
NA,TRBV25-1,once,TRBJ1-1,CASSEIGRKAFF,TGTGCCAGCAGTGAAATTGGGCGTAAAGCTTTCTTT
TRBD2,TRBV9,NA,TRBJ2-3,CASSPPGTSGDTQYF,TGTGCCAGCAGCCCCCCCGGGACTAGCGGAGATACGCAGTATTTT
NA,TRBV13,NA,TRBJ1-3,CASSPRQISNTIYF,TGTGCCAGCAGCCCCCGACAGATTTCGAACACCATATATTTT
NA,TRBV12-5,NA,TRBJ1-1,CASGLEGGTEAFF,TGTGCTAGTGGTTTGGAGGGAGGAACTGAAGCTTTCTTT
NA,TRBV5-1,NA,TRBJ1-2,CASGSLQGDYGYTF,TGCGCCAGCGGCTCACTACAGGGTGACTATGGCTACACCTTC
NA,TRBV15,NA,TRBJ1-2,CATSREAQGNYGYTF,TGTGCCACCAGCAGAGAGGCCCAGGGGAACTATGGCTACACCTTC
TRBD1,TRBV12-3/TRBV12-4,NA,TRBJ1-1,CASLRTGNTEAFF,TGTGCCAGCCTACGGACAGGGAACACTGAAGCTTTCTTT
TRBD2,TRBV6-5,NA,TRBJ2-1,CASSYLAGSGGQFF,TGTGCCAGCAGTTACCTAGCGGGATCCGGTGGGCAGTTCTTC